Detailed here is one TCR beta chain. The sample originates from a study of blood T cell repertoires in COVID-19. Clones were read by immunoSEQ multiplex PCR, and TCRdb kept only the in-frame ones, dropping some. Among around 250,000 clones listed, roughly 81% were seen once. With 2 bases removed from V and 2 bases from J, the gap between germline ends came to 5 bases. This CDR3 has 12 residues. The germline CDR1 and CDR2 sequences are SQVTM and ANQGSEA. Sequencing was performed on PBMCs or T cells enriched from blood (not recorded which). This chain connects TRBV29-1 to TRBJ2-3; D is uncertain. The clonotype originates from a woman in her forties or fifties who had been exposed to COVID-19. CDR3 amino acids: CSVETHTDTQYF. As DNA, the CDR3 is TGCAGCGTTGAAACTCACACAGATACGCAGTATTTT.